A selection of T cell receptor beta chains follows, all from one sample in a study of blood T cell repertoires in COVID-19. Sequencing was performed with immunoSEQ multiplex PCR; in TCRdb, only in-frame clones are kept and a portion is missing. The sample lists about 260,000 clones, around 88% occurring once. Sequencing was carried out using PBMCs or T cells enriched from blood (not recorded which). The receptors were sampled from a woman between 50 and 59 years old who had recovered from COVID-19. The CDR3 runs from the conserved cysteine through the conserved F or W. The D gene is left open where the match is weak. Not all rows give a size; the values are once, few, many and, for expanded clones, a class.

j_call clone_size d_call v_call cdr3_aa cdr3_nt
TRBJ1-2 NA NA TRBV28 CASSSGLSYGYTF TGTGCCAGCAGCTCGGGACTGAGTTATGGCTACACCTTC
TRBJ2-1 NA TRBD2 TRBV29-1 CSAIGLAGSYNEQFF TGCAGCGCGATCGGACTAGCGGGATCGTACAATGAGCAGTTCTTC
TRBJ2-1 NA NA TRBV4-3 CASSQEERVDRKKFF TGCGCCAGCAGCCAAGAAGAGCGCGTGGATCGCAAGAAGTTCTTC
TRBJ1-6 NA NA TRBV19 CASSIEGAGVSPLHF TGTGCCAGTAGTATAGAGGGAGCAGGGGTCTCACCCCTCCACTTT
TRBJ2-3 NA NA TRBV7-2 CASSLAPTSNTDTQYF TGTGCCAGCAGCTTAGCGCCAACTAGTAATACAGATACGCAGTATTTT
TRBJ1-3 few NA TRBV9 CASSQNPASDTIYF TGTGCCAGCAGCCAAAACCCAGCTAGCGACACCATATATTTT
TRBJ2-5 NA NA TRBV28 CASSGGTGWETQYF TGTGCCAGCAGTGGGGGAACAGGGTGGGAGACCCAGTACTTC
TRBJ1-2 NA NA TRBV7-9 CASSRHAGESNVAGYTF TGTGCCAGCAGCCGCCACGCGGGGGAATCCAATGTGGCCGGCTACACCTTC
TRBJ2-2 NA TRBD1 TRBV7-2 CASSLGDRVAGELFF TGTGCCAGCAGCTTAGGGGACAGGGTGGCCGGGGAGCTGTTTTTT
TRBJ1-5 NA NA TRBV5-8 CASSLWGDSNQPQHF TGTGCCAGCAGCTTGTGGGGCGATAGCAATCAGCCCCAGCATTTT
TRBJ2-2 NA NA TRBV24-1 CATSDRGLTYTGELFF TGTGCCACCAGTGATCGAGGGCTCACCTACACCGGGGAGCTGTTTTTT
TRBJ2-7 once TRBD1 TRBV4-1 CASSHEHIQGLIYEQYF TGCGCCAGCAGCCACGAACATATACAGGGGCTTATCTACGAGCAGTACTTC
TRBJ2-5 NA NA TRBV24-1 CATSDPAGQTKETQYF TGTGCCACCAGTGATCCGGCGGGACAGACCAAAGAGACCCAGTACTTC
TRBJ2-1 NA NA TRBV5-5 CASSSEGASYNEQFF TGTGCCAGCAGCTCGGAGGGGGCCTCCTACAATGAGCAGTTCTTC
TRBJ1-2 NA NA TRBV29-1 CSVETVPYGYTF TGCAGCGTTGAAACGGTTCCGTATGGCTACACCTTC